Below are 5 T cell receptor beta chains sequenced from a single sample in a study of blood T cell repertoires in COVID-19. The table came from immunoSEQ multiplex PCR; TCRdb's copy has only in-frame clones and leaves some out. The sample comprises approximately 300,000 clones, about 90% of which are singletons, and roughly 6.5% rests with the top ten. The sequencing sample was made of peripheral blood. These receptors all come from a man aged 18 to 29 who had recovered from COVID-19.

The rearrangement uses TRBV14 and TRBJ2-7, with 8 bases aligning to TRBD2. With 5 bases clipped from V and 2 bases from J, the junction kept 2 bases outside the gene matches. Germline V gene lookup returns CDR1 SGHDN and CDR2 FVKESK. CDR3 length: 13 amino acids. The CDR3 sequence: CASSETSAYEQYF. CDR3 sequence (DNA): TGTGCCAGCAGCGAGACTAGCGCCTACGAGCAGTACTTC.

The rearrangement uses TRBV6-5 and TRBJ1-5; D perhaps matches TRBD1 (6 bases). Trimming stripped 0 bases from V and 5 bases from J, with 11 bases between. The CDR3 is made up of 15 amino acids. Looked up from germline, CDR1 is MNHEY and CDR2 is SVGAGI. This CDR3 reads CASSYSIGGDQPQHF. For the CDR3, the DNA is TGTGCCAGCAGTTACTCGATAGGGGGGGATCAGCCCCAGCATTTT.

V usage is TRBV7-2 and J usage is TRBJ2-5, with 9 nucleotides matching TRBD2. This CDR3 spans 18 amino acids. With V trimmed by 2 bases and J by 5 bases, 15 bases remained unmatched. Germline CDR1 is SGHTA and CDR2 is FQGNSA. CDR3 sequence (DNA): TGTGCCAGCAGCTTAAGGGTTTCCCCAGCGGGGGGTGGGGAGACCCAGTACTTC. Amino acids: CASSLRVSPAGGGETQYF.

Details on this clone: At one end the junction does not follow the germline gene, possibly because of a read error. The chain carries TRBV19 and TRBJ2-7, with TRBD1 matching 7 bases. This CDR3 has 15 residues. CDR1 and CDR2 (germline): LNHDA, SQIVND (reference sequence). CDR3 amino acids: CASSIGGTGDYEQYF. CDR3 in DNA: TGTGCCAGTAGCATAGGCGGAACAGGGGACTACGAGCAGTACTTC. Based on the CDR3 plus reference TRBV19 and TRBJ2-7, the full variable domain is DGGITQSPKYLFRKEGQNVTLSCEQNLNHDAMYWYRQDPGQGLRLIYYSQIVNDFQKGDIAEGYSVSREKKESFPLTVTSAQKNPTAFYLCASSIGGTGDYEQYFGPGTRLTVT.

V gene TRBV7-3 combines with J gene TRBJ1-3; 9 positions agree with TRBD1. The CDR3 covers 16 residues. CDR1 SGHTA and CDR2 FQGTGA come from the germline V gene. J gave up 3 bases and V 7 bases, and 10 bases lay outside the gene matches. The CDR3 here is CASTLGYRGHGNTIYF. CDR3 DNA sequence: TGTGCCAGCACCCTCGGCTACAGGGGGCATGGAAACACCATATATTTT.